What follows is one TCR beta chain and its context. This record belongs to a study of blood T cell repertoires in COVID-19. Looking at the study overall: Researchers got acute and convalescent COVID-19 samples from the United States, Italy and Spain.

The germline CDR1 and CDR2 sequences are SGHAT and FQNNGV. The trim removed 5 bases at V and 1 base at J, leaving 7 bases unmatched. The CDR3 is made up of 15 amino acids. The authors' processing: Counts of nucleated cells, estimated from reference gene primer amplification, were obtained. Libraries were prepared by immunoSEQ multiplex PCR; TCRdb keeps only in-frame clonotypes and omits some of them. D and trimming were read from the DNA, whereas the V and J calls and clone size are those reported in that table. The sample contains a few hundred thousand clones, about nine tenths of which appear only once.

This sequence originates from a man in his fifties or sixties who had recovered from COVID-19. The V gene is TRBV11-2, the J gene TRBJ2-7, with 8 bases that match TRBD2. Sequenced input: peripheral blood. Here the CDR3 DNA reads TGTGCCAGCAGCCGATTGGCGGGGGGTTCCTACGAGCAGTACTTC. Protein product: CASSRLAGGSYEQYF.